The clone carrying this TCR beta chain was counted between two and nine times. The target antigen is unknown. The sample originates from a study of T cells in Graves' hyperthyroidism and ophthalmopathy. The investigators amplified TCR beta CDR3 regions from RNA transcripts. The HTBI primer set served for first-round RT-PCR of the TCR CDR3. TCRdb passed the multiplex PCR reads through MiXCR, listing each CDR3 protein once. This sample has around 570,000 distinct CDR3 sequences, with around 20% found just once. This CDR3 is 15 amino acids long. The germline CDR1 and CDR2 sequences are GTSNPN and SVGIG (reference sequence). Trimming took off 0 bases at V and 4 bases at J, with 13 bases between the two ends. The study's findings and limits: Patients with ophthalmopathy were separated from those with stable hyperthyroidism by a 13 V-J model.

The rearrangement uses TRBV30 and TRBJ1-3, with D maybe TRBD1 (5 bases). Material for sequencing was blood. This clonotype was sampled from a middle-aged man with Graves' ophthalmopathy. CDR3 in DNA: TGTGCCTGGAGTGTGAATCAGGGTTCCGGAAACACCATATATTTT. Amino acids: CAWSVNQGSGNTIYF.